The next 3 T cell receptor beta chains were all read from a single sample in a study of monozygotic twins with inflammatory bowel disease. TCRdb re-called the 5' RACE reads and gives one entry per CDR3 protein, without DNA. Its table lists 420,000 or so distinct CDR3 sequences. The sample taken for sequencing was blood. The receptors originated from a human donor with ulcerative colitis or Crohn's disease, or a healthy co-twin of an affected twin (not recorded which).

This sequence joins TRBV29-1 and TRBJ2-1. Germline lookup yields CDR1 SQVTM and CDR2 ANQGSEA. There are 13 residues in the CDR3. The CDR3: CSVGLSSYNEQFF.

The V and J genes are TRBV6-1 and TRBJ2-5; with no DNA, the TCRdb D assignment of TRBD2 cannot be verified. The CDR3 spans 12 residues. Germline assignment: CDR1 MNHNS and CDR2 SASEGT. The CDR3 is CASAGLAETQYF.

V usage is TRBV7-2 and J usage is TRBJ2-3; TCRdb calls TRBD2, which cannot be checked without DNA. This CDR3 region has 17 residues. Looked up from germline, CDR1 is SGHTA and CDR2 is FQGNSA. CDR3 amino acids: CASSRLTSGRISDTQYF.